What follows are 26 T cell receptor beta chains derived from one specimen sequenced in a study of naive and memory T cell subsets. Described treatment: skin biopsy from PPD injection site in Mantoux-positive individual. The library had UMIs added by 3' ligation of an oligonucleotide to TCR cDNA. Four PCR rounds used nested alpha and beta constant region primers plus the SP2 primer. Using its own MiXCR run on the UMI-ligation and nested PCR reads, TCRdb lists one record per CDR3 protein. The sample holds around 30,000 distinct CDR3 sequences, about 6.9% seen once. This specimen was skin, taken from a tuberculin skin test site. All receptors come from an adult in good health.

V usage is TRBV5-6 and J usage is TRBJ2-3, with D perhaps matching TRBD1 or TRBD2 (5 bases each). V was cut by 0 bases and J by 3 bases, with 14 bases left in between. Germline V gene lookup returns CDR1 SGHDT and CDR2 YYEEEE. The CDR3 contains 16 residues. The DNA for the CDR3 is TGTGCCAGCAGCTTGGTGGGGGAGCGACGTACAGATACGCAGTATTTT. This translates into CASSLVGERRTDTQYF.

This clonotype was seen many times. The chain carries TRBV12-3 or TRBV12-4 and TRBJ2-6; no firm D call. The CDR3 extends over 17 amino acids. Trimming removed 3 bases from V and 2 bases from J, with 14 bases in between. This CDR3 is CASSLLLETTGANVLTF. The CDR3 DNA sequence: TGTGCCAGCAGTTTGTTATTAGAGACAACTGGGGCCAACGTCCTGACTTTC.

Ten or more counts support this clonotype. The chain is built from TRBV7-2 and TRBJ1-2, with TRBD1 as a possible D gene (6 bases). Trimming cost V 2 bases and J 7 bases, with 20 bases left between them. The CDR3 has 16 amino acids. The germline gives CDR1 SGHTA, CDR2 FQGNSA. The DNA of the CDR3 is TGTGCCAGCAGCTTAAAGGGATGGGGAGGGGGTATTGGCTACACCTTC. Translating it yields CASSLKGWGGGIGYTF.

This clonotype was seen a handful of times. V usage is TRBV19 and J usage is TRBJ1-5, with D tentatively TRBD1 (5 bases). Trimming removed 5 bases at V and 3 bases at J, with 8 bases between. This CDR3 is built from 13 residues. CDR1 and CDR2 from the germline V gene are LNHDA and SQIVND (reference sequence). The CDR3 is CASSLGTNQPQHF. Here the CDR3 DNA reads TGTGCCAGTAGTCTGGGGACCAATCAGCCCCAGCATTTT.

The table lists this clonotype with many counts. The rearrangement joins TRBV2 to TRBJ2-3; TRBD2 might be the D (5 bases). The V gene lost 8 bases and the J gene lost 0 bases, with 15 bases spanning the gap. CDR1 and CDR2 from the germline V gene are SNHLY and FYNNEI. The CDR3 is made up of 15 amino acids. The DNA for the CDR3 is TGTGCCAGCCTCAACCCGGGATTTAGCACAGATACGCAGTATTTT. Protein product: CASLNPGFSTDTQYF.

At least ten counts were recorded for this clonotype. The CDR3 DNA is TGCGCCAGCAGCCCTGGCGCTAACGGGGCCAACGTCCTGACTTTC. It translates to CASSPGANGANVLTF. The chain is built from TRBV5-1 and TRBJ2-6; D call uncertain. Germline CDR1 SGHRS, CDR2 YFSETQ. With 4 bases removed from V and 4 bases from J, the gap between germline ends came to 12 bases. This CDR3 is 15 amino acids long.

This clonotype was recorded a few times. This chain uses TRBV9 with TRBJ2-2, with D unresolved. The CDR3 totals 12 residues. The ends were cut back, 0 bases at V and 7 bases at J, with 4 bases in the middle. The germline CDR1 and CDR2 sequences are SGDLS and YYNGEE. CDR3 in amino acids: CASSVVNGELFF. As DNA, the CDR3 is TGTGCCAGCAGCGTAGTTAACGGGGAGCTGTTTTTT. The variable domain in full, with the rest retrieved from reference TRBV9 and TRBJ2-2, is DSGVTQTPKHLITATGQRVTLRCSPRSGDLSVYWYQQSLDQGLQFLIQYYNGEERAKGNILERFSAQQFPDLHSELNLSSLELGDSALYFCASSVVNGELFFGEGSRLTVL.

This clonotype has only a few counts. CDR3: CASSLAGLAGSYEQYF. CDR3 DNA sequence: TGTGCCAGCAGCTTAGCTGGACTAGCGGGGAGCTACGAGCAGTACTTC. The V call is TRBV7-8, the J call TRBJ2-7, with 12 bases that match TRBD2. J gave up 3 bases and V 0 bases, and 3 bases lay outside the gene matches. This CDR3 is 16 amino acids long. Germline V gene lookup returns CDR1 SGHVS and CDR2 FQNEAQ.

There are many counts of this clonotype. The gene calls are TRBV27 and TRBJ1-2, with no clear D. The CDR3 sequence is 12 residues long. V was cut by 2 bases and J by 8 bases, with 9 bases left in between. Germline values: CDR1 MNHEY, CDR2 SMNVEV (reference sequence). In DNA form, the CDR3 reads TGTGCCAGCAGTTTAGCGGGTTCCGGCTACACCTTC. This codes for CASSLAGSGYTF.

This clonotype showed up many times. This chain connects TRBV2 to TRBJ2-7; D is uncertain. The germline CDR1 and CDR2 sequences are SNHLY and FYNNEI. The CDR3 has 15 amino acids. Trimming stripped 10 bases from V and 0 bases from J, with 19 bases between. CDR3 nucleotides: TGTGCCACAGTAAGACCCGGGTTCGGCTCCTACGAGCAGTACTTC. Amino acids: CATVRPGFGSYEQYF.

As for this clonotype: This could be a read error, since a much larger clone is one nucleotide away. The chain links TRBV19 to TRBJ2-3; D might be TRBD2 (7 bases). The germline CDR1 and CDR2 sequences are LNHDA and SQIVND (reference sequence). This CDR3 comprises 15 residues. The CDR3 nucleotides are TGTGCCTGTAGTATAGCAGGGGCGGGGGCAGATACGCAGTATTTT. It yields the protein CACSIAGAGADTQYF.

This clonotype was detected ten times or more. This chain connects TRBV5-1 to TRBJ1-2, with a possible D match to TRBD1 (5 bases). Germline-derived CDR1 and CDR2 are SGHRS and YFSETQ. The V gene lost 4 bases and the J gene lost 2 bases, with 15 bases spanning the gap. This CDR3 spans 15 amino acids. The CDR3 reads CASSQTLDSNYGYTF. The CDR3 region has the DNA TGCGCCAGCAGCCAAACCCTCGACAGCAACTATGGCTACACCTTC.

This clonotype was detected ten times or more. The chain's CDR3 is CSASRVGETQYF. The CDR3 DNA sequence: TGCAGTGCTAGCAGGGTTGGGGAGACCCAGTACTTC. The rearrangement links TRBV20-1 to TRBJ2-5, with TRBD1 as a possible D gene (5 bases). The CDR3 extends over 12 amino acids. From germline, CDR1 is DFQATT and CDR2 SNEGSKA (reference sequence). V was pared by 3 bases and J by 5 bases, with 10 bases between.

As regards this clonotype: With a much larger clone just one base away, this may be a read error. CDR3 bases: TGTGTCAGCAGCATAAGCACAGATACGCAGTATTTT. Protein: CVSSISTDTQYF. This rearrangement joins TRBV7-9 to TRBJ2-3, with D unclear. Germline-derived CDR1 and CDR2 are SEHNR and FQNEAQ (reference sequence). The CDR3 runs to 12 residues.

This clonotype was seen repeatedly, ten times or more. The chain carries TRBV5-6 and TRBJ1-2, with a weak D call TRBD1 (6 bases). Deletions cut 4 bases from V and 7 bases from J, with 17 bases between. This CDR3 spans 14 amino acids. The germline gives CDR1 SGHDT, CDR2 YYEEEE. In DNA form, the CDR3 reads TGTGCCAGCAGCCAACCCGCGGGGGCGGGTGGCTACACCTTC. Amino acids: CASSQPAGAGGYTF.

This clonotype was counted many times. The CDR3 reads CASSPSEYNEQFF. As DNA, the CDR3 is TGTGCCAGCTCACCGTCAGAGTACAATGAGCAGTTCTTC. This chain links TRBV18 with TRBJ2-1, with unresolved D. V gave up 3 bases and J gave up 4 bases, with 7 bases separating them. CDR3 length: 13 amino acids. CDR1 and CDR2 from the germline V gene are KGHSH and LQKENI.

Regarding this clonotype: A single base separates this from a much larger clone, so it may be a read error. This chain joins TRBV7-8 and TRBJ2-7, with a weak D call TRBD2 (6 bases). Trimming stripped 5 bases from V and 3 bases from J, with 23 bases between. The CDR3 covers 17 residues. The germline gives CDR1 SGHVS, CDR2 FQNEAQ. The CDR3 reads CASSQVLSGLGNYEQYF. The CDR3 region has the DNA TGTGCCAGCAGCCAAGTACTCAGCGGGCTGGGTAACTACGAGCAGTACTTC.

The chain links TRBV7-2 to TRBJ1-1; D is perhaps TRBD1 (5 bases). Per the germline V gene, CDR1 is SGHTA and CDR2 is FQGNSA. This CDR3 region has 16 residues. Between the trimmed V and J ends, which lost 2 bases and 1 base, there was a span of 14 bases. The CDR3 nucleotides are TGTGCCAGCAGCTTACGCGCAGGGCAAACGAACACTGAAGCTTTCTTT. Protein sequence: CASSLRAGQTNTEAFF.

The table lists this clonotype with many counts. The V gene is TRBV3-1, the J gene TRBJ1-1, with 8 bases matching TRBD1. Germline CDR1 and CDR2: LGHDT and YNNKEL (reference sequence). The CDR3 sequence is 16 residues long. V lost 0 bases and J lost 2; bases outside the gene matches: 5. CDR3 in amino acids: CASSQEGTGANTEAFF. The CDR3, as DNA: TGTGCCAGCAGCCAAGAGGGGACAGGCGCAAACACTGAAGCTTTCTTT.

The V call is TRBV7-9, the J call TRBJ2-7, with 9 bases that match TRBD1. CDR1 is SEHNR, CDR2 FQNEAQ, per germline (reference sequence). J was trimmed by 0 bases and V by 6 bases; bases with no gene match: 12. The CDR3 totals 17 residues. The CDR3 protein is CASSFPRTGVASYEQYF. The CDR3 DNA sequence: TGTGCCAGCAGTTTCCCTAGGACAGGGGTTGCCTCCTACGAGCAGTACTTC.

In its sample, this clonotype was seen many times. The V and J genes are TRBV2 and TRBJ2-1; possible D gene TRBD2, 6 bases. This CDR3 is 16 amino acids long. Deletions cut 10 bases from V and 6 bases from J, with 25 bases between. Per germline, CDR1 SNHLY and CDR2 FYNNEI. The CDR3 protein is CATHHGVAEGGNEQFF. CDR3 nucleotides: TGTGCCACCCATCACGGGGTAGCGGAGGGTGGCAATGAGCAGTTCTTC.

This clonotype was seen ten or more times. The chain joins TRBV28 to TRBJ1-1, with TRBD1 as a possible D gene (5 bases). The CDR3 extends over 15 amino acids. Germline CDR1 and CDR2: MDHEN and SYDVKM. Between the trimmed V and J ends, which lost 8 bases and 0 bases, there was a span of 16 bases. In DNA form, the CDR3 reads TGTGCCAGCCTGGGAGGGGCCTTTATGAACACTGAAGCTTTCTTT. It encodes CASLGGAFMNTEAFF.

This clonotype appeared many times. The rearrangement uses TRBV14 and TRBJ2-5; D may be TRBD2 (6 bases). In germline, CDR1 is SGHDN, CDR2 FVKESK. The CDR3 is 16 residues long. The V gene lost 1 base and the J gene lost 9 bases, with 21 bases spanning the gap. The CDR3 nucleotides read TGTGCCAGCAGCCAAGCCCGGACGCTCGGGGGAGGTGCCCAGTACTTC. This gives the protein CASSQARTLGGGAQYF.

This clonotype has a count of ten or more. The J gene is TRBJ2-1, the V gene TRBV12-5, with 9 positions matching TRBD2. The germline V gene has CDR1 LGHNT and CDR2 FRNRAP. J gave up 5 bases and V 7 bases, and 6 bases lay outside the gene matches. The CDR3 spans 14 residues. CDR3: CASAPRGGHNEQFF. The CDR3 nucleotides are TGTGCTAGTGCCCCGCGGGGGGGCCACAATGAGCAGTTCTTC.

This clonotype has more than one count but fewer than ten. This chain links TRBV19 with TRBJ1-5; a possible D gene is TRBD1 (5 bases). V was trimmed by 3 bases and J by 6 bases, leaving 18 bases between them. The germline CDR1 and CDR2 sequences are LNHDA and SQIVND (reference sequence). The CDR3 sequence is 16 residues long. The CDR3 loop is CASSMGRGWVGQPQHF. The CDR3 nucleotides read TGTGCCAGTAGTATGGGTAGGGGCTGGGTGGGTCAGCCCCAGCATTTT.

This clonotype was observed a few times. The gene calls are TRBV5-1 and TRBJ2-5, with D perhaps matching TRBD1 (6 bases). Trimming took 3 bases from V and 0 from J, leaving 9 bases between them. Germline V gene sequence: CDR1 SGHRS, CDR2 YFSETQ. The length of the CDR3 is 14 residues. The CDR3: CASSYGQNQETQYF. In nucleotides, the CDR3 is TGCGCCAGCAGCTACGGACAGAACCAAGAGACCCAGTACTTC. Full variable domain (rest looked up from reference TRBV5-1 and TRBJ2-5): KAGVTQTPRYLIKTRGQQVTLSCSPISGHRSVSWYQQTPGQGLQFLFEYFSETQRNKGNFPGRFSGRQFSNSRSEMNVSTLELGDSALYLCASSYGQNQETQYFGPGTRLLVL.